This T cell receptor (beta chain) was sequenced during a study of cytomegalovirus exposure and HLA in healthy donors. Study-level results: As a later analysis showed, several of the most significant clusters appeared to be linked to common viral pathogens. One variant, a missense change in DCLRE1C, was linked in a later analysis to TCR beta V- and J-gene trimming. Earlier analysis looked at TCR beta V segments, and most were productive about 87% or about 30% of the time. Associated with HLA alleles at 0.05 false discovery rate in a later analysis were about 17,000 TCR beta sequences.

The ends were cut back, 3 bases at V and 4 bases at J, with 12 bases in the middle. CDR1 and CDR2 (germline): MRHNA, SNTAGT. CDR3 length: 14 amino acids. Regarding this clone: Its antigen is currently unknown.

PCR amplification relied on 60 Vbeta primers (plus 13 Jbeta primers). This table comes from immunoSEQ multiplex PCR, and its TCRdb copy is limited to in-frame clones, with some not included. The sample consists of 140,000 or so clones, about three quarters of them appearing once. This chain connects TRBV6-4 to TRBJ1-1; D gene uncertain. This clonotype was obtained from a woman in her thirties in good health and CMV-seronegative. The source material was PBMCs. The CDR3 reads CASSEKGEGTEAFF. The CDR3 bases are TGTGCCAGCAGTGAAAAGGGTGAGGGCACTGAAGCTTTCTTT.